Listed here is a single T cell receptor (beta chain). The antigen is not known. These data originate in a study of T-cell reconstitution after alpha-beta-depleted transplantation in children. The study's findings and limits: Newly generated T cells supplied most T-cell counts and diversity one year post-transplant. It was surviving recipient T cells and thymic progenitors that gave some patients high TCRbeta diversity at day 60. Roughly two months post-transplant, alpha-beta T cells reportedly originated from several hundred graft clones that had expanded.

A library of TCRbeta sequences, prepared with unique molecular identifiers, was generated. TCRdb passed the PCR reads through MiXCR, listing each CDR3 protein once. The repertoire holds about 980,000 distinct CDR3 sequences, with under 30% as singletons. V was pared by 5 bases and J by 9 bases, with 20 bases between. The CDR3 is made up of 14 amino acids. The specimen comprised PBMCs, mostly from graft donor cells, sampled 360 days after TCRalphabeta/CD19-depleted stem cell transplant. The sequence was collected from a boy under two years old who had a stem cell transplant for SCID, so the T cells may come from the graft donor. The chain joins TRBV12-3 or TRBV12-4 to TRBJ2-7; possible D gene TRBD1, 5 bases. The CDR3 DNA sequence: TGTGCCAGCAGTCCACAGGACAAACGGTTGGGGCAGTACTTC. Translated, it gives CASSPQDKRLGQYF.